These 20 T cell receptor beta chains were all obtained from the same sample, sequenced in a study of STAT5B mutations in CD4+ large granular lymphocyte leukemia. Data came from immunoSEQ multiplex PCR; TCRdb stores just in-frame clones and leaves some out. The sample carries tens of thousands of clones, roughly 80% recorded once. The sequencing input was CD4+ T cells from blood buffy coats. The source of these receptors is a human donor in good health.

The chain uses TRBV11-3 and TRBJ1-2; D remains unclear. CDR3 size: 15 residues. The V and J ends lost 1 base and 3 bases respectively, with 12 bases between them. Germline-derived CDR1 and CDR2 are SGHNT and YENEEA. The CDR3 DNA reads as TGTGCCAGCAGCTTAGCGATTGGCAAGTACTATGGCTACACCTTC. It translates to CASSLAIGKYYGYTF.

The gene calls are TRBV5-1 and TRBJ2-5; 9 bases line up with TRBD2. V lost 2 bases and J lost 5; bases outside the gene matches: 4. Germline loops: CDR1 SGHRS, CDR2 YFSETQ. The CDR3 is made up of 14 amino acids. The CDR3 loop is CASSFRTSEETQYF. The CDR3 region has the DNA TGCGCCAGCAGCTTTCGGACTAGCGAGGAGACCCAGTACTTC. The full variable domain, completed using reference TRBV5-1 and TRBJ2-5, is KAGVTQTPRYLIKTRGQQVTLSCSPISGHRSVSWYQQTPGQGLQFLFEYFSETQRNKGNFPGRFSGRQFSNSRSEMNVSTLELGDSALYLCASSFRTSEETQYFGPGTRLLVL.

V and J are TRBV6-1 and TRBJ1-1; D possibly corresponds to TRBD1 (5 bases). CDR3 length: 15 amino acids. Looked up from germline, CDR1 is MNHNS and CDR2 is SASEGT. V was trimmed by 2 bases and J by 4 bases, leaving 14 bases between them. The CDR3 loop reads CASSEMGRASTEAFF. In DNA, the CDR3 is TGTGCCAGCAGTGAAATGGGACGGGCGAGCACTGAAGCTTTCTTT.

V is TRBV19 and J is TRBJ2-5; TRBD2 matches 13 bases. From germline, CDR1 is LNHDA and CDR2 SQIVND (reference sequence). The V gene end was trimmed by 6 bases and the J gene end by 7 bases; junction bases not matched to a gene: 14. CDR3 length equals 17 residues. CDR3 in amino acids: CASSNPGLAGQRGTQYF. The CDR3 nucleotides read TGTGCCAGTAGCAATCCGGGACTAGCGGGGCAACGGGGGACCCAGTACTTC.

V usage is TRBV4-1 and J usage is TRBJ1-3; 9 bases align to TRBD1. Germline loops: CDR1 MGHRA, CDR2 YSYEKL. V was clipped by 0 bases and J by 1 base; unmatched bases: 1. The CDR3 consists of 16 residues. This chain's CDR3 is CASSQEQGASGNTIYF. CDR3 bases: TGCGCCAGCAGCCAAGAACAGGGGGCTTCTGGAAACACCATATATTTT.

The chain joins TRBV15 to TRBJ1-1; TRBD1 might be the D (5 bases). V dropped 5 bases and J dropped 5 bases, with 15 bases sitting between them. CDR3 size: 14 residues. The germline V gene encodes CDR1 LNHNV and CDR2 YYDKDF (reference sequence). The CDR3 sequence: CATSPRAGGTEAFF. The CDR3 DNA reads as TGTGCCACCAGCCCCAGGGCGGGGGGAACTGAAGCTTTCTTT.

V usage is TRBV9 and J usage is TRBJ2-1; D is ambiguous. Germline lookup yields CDR1 SGDLS and CDR2 YYNGEE. The CDR3 length is 9 residues. V was trimmed by 2 bases and J by 13 bases, leaving 4 bases between them. The CDR3 DNA reads TGTGCCAGCAGCGTGTTACAGTTCTTC. It is translated as CASSVLQFF.

The chain is built from TRBV15 and TRBJ1-1; maybe TRBD1 (6 bases). This CDR3 spans 15 amino acids. Looked up from germline, CDR1 is LNHNV and CDR2 is YYDKDF (reference sequence). V gave up 3 bases and J gave up 1 base, with 12 bases separating them. The CDR3 loop is CATSREGHSNTEAFF. In DNA form, the CDR3 reads TGTGCCACCAGCAGGGAGGGACATTCGAACACTGAAGCTTTCTTT.

The V call is TRBV11-3, the J call TRBJ1-5, with 7 bases aligning to TRBD1. Unmatched junction bases numbered 14, after V lost 7 bases and J lost 5 bases. The CDR3 consists of 16 residues. Germline lookup yields CDR1 SGHNT and CDR2 YENEEA. The CDR3 region is CASTAGGDRVDQPQHF. In nucleotides, the CDR3 is TGTGCCAGCACCGCCGGAGGAGACAGGGTGGATCAGCCCCAGCATTTT.

The CDR3 protein is CASRGPGRNRDIQYF. The CDR3 DNA is TGCGCCAGCAGGGGGCCCGGACGGAATAGGGACATTCAGTACTTC. The chain combines TRBV10-2 with TRBJ2-4; possible D gene TRBD1, 5 bases. CDR3 length: 15 residues. The V end lost 6 bases, the J end lost 8 bases, and 20 bases lay between the germline ends. Germline V gene lookup returns CDR1 WSHSY and CDR2 SAAADI.

The J gene is TRBJ2-5, the V gene TRBV5-4; D ambiguous. Germline V gene sequence: CDR1 SGHNT, CDR2 YYREEE (reference sequence). CDR3 length equals 14 residues. V lost 4 bases, J lost 1 base, and 11 bases lay in between. The CDR3 loop reads CASSGTFSQETQYF. The CDR3 DNA reads as TGTGCCAGCAGCGGTACGTTTTCCCAAGAGACCCAGTACTTC.

This clone appeared once. CDR3 in DNA: TGTGCCAGCAGCTTAGGGTGGGGACCCGGGGAGCTGTTTTTT. It specifies CASSLGWGPGELFF. The chain uses TRBV11-1 and TRBJ2-2, with D perhaps given as TRBD1 or TRBD2 (5 bases each). V lost 1 base, J lost 6 bases, and 9 bases lay in between. This CDR3 comprises 14 residues. Germline-derived CDR1 and CDR2 are SGHAT and FQDESV (reference sequence).

This chain joins TRBV2 and TRBJ2-1, with a tentative D call TRBD2 (8 bases). V gave up 0 bases and J gave up 13 bases, with 13 bases separating them. Germline CDR1 is SNHLY and CDR2 is FYNNEI. The CDR3 is 13 residues long. CDR3 region: CASSEARGDSQFF. Written as DNA, the CDR3 is TGTGCCAGCAGTGAAGCGCGGGGGGACAGCCAGTTCTTC.

The chain couples TRBV4-1 to TRBJ1-2; D is ambiguous. V was clipped by 5 bases and J by 1 base, with 8 bases between them. The CDR3 extends over 13 amino acids. The germline CDR1 and CDR2 sequences are MGHRA and YSYEKL. CDR3 nucleotides: TGCGCCAGCAGCAACCCCGTTAACTATGGCTACACCTTC. This translates into CASSNPVNYGYTF.

This chain uses TRBV2 with TRBJ2-1; D is perhaps TRBD2 (5 bases). The CDR3 is made up of 14 amino acids. Germline-derived CDR1 and CDR2 are SNHLY and FYNNEI. Trimming removed 6 bases at V and 6 bases at J, with 15 bases between. The CDR3 region is CASSSGGRFNEQFF. In DNA form, the CDR3 reads TGTGCCAGCAGCTCTGGCGGGCGATTCAATGAGCAGTTCTTC.

The chain uses TRBV6-6 and TRBJ2-1; D is possibly TRBD1 (6 bases). The germline V gene encodes CDR1 MNHNY and CDR2 SVGAGI (reference sequence). This CDR3 has 13 residues. V lost 7 bases and J 6 bases, leaving 13 bases between the germline ends. The DNA for the CDR3 is TGTGCCAGCACCAAGGGGGTAAGCAATGAGCAGTTCTTC. Encoded protein: CASTKGVSNEQFF.

The J gene is TRBJ2-5, the V gene TRBV7-3, with TRBD2 identical over 8 bases. CDR1 is SGHTA and CDR2 is FQGTGA in the germline V gene. There are 14 residues in the CDR3. Trimming at V came to 8 bases and at J to 2 bases, leaving 7 bases not matched to a gene. The CDR3 DNA follows: TGTGCCAGCTCGCTGATAGCGGGACAAGAGACCCAGTACTTC. Encoded protein: CASSLIAGQETQYF.

This rearrangement joins TRBV30 to TRBJ2-7; D unclear. The CDR3 length is 13 residues. The germline V and J ends were trimmed by 0 bases and 5 bases, with 11 bases remaining between them. CDR1 and CDR2 from the germline V gene are GTSNPN and SVGIG (reference sequence). The CDR3 loop reads CAWSVAPYNEQYF. The CDR3 nucleotides read TGTGCCTGGAGTGTAGCTCCCTACAACGAGCAGTACTTC.

This sequence joins TRBV6-5 and TRBJ1-4; 7 positions agree with TRBD1. The germline V gene encodes CDR1 MNHEY and CDR2 SVGAGI. This CDR3 comprises 13 residues. With V trimmed by 5 bases and J by 6 bases, 3 bases remained unmatched. Written as DNA, the CDR3 is TGTGCCAGCAGTCAAGACAGGGATGAAAAACTGTTTTTT. Translation gives CASSQDRDEKLFF.

V and J are TRBV11-3 and TRBJ1-1; TRBD1 aligns across 8 bases. CDR1 and CDR2 (germline): SGHNT, YENEEA. This CDR3 is built from 14 residues. V lost 1 base and J lost 10; bases outside the gene matches: 8. CDR3 nucleotide sequence: TGTGCCAGCAGCTTAGGCAGGGGGCATTCGTCAGCTTTCTTT. Translating it yields CASSLGRGHSSAFF.